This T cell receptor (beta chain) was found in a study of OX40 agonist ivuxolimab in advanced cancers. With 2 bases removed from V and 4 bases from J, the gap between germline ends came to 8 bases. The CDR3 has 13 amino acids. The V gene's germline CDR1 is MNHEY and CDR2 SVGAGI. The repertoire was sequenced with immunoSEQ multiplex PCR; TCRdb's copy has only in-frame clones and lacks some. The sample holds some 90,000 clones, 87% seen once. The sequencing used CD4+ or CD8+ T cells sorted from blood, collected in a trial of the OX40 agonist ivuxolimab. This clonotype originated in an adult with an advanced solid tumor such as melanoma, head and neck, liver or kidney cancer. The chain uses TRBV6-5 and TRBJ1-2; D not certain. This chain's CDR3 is CASSYAGRYGYTF. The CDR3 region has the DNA TGTGCCAGCAGTTACGCCGGACGCTATGGCTACACCTTC.